Each of the 22 T cell receptor beta chains below was sequenced from the same sample in a study of shared clonotypes between healthy human individuals. The repertoire was sequenced with immunoSEQ multiplex PCR; TCRdb's copy has only in-frame clones and lacks some. The data contain 2 million to 2.5 million clones, 90% to 97% of them singletons. Sequenced sample: naive CD4+ T cells sorted from blood. As to subset: CD45RA+ positively selected. The receptors were sampled from a man aged 18 to 29 in good health.

V and J are TRBV7-2 and TRBJ2-7; D call uncertain. The CDR3 extends over 14 amino acids. The germline V gene has CDR1 SGHTA and CDR2 FQGNSA. V dropped 1 base and J dropped 0 bases, with 7 bases sitting between them. CDR3 loop: CASSLERSSYEQYF. CDR3 DNA: TGTGCCAGCAGCTTAGAAAGGAGCTCCTACGAGCAGTACTTC.

The sample holds one count of this clone. This sequence joins TRBV4-1 and TRBJ2-3; perhaps D is TRBD1 or TRBD2 (5 bases each). V lost 1 base, J lost 2 bases, and 22 bases lay in between. This CDR3 comprises 19 residues. CDR1 is MGHRA and CDR2 is YSYEKL in the germline V gene. The CDR3 is CASSQGYPGQGYFTDTQYF. The CDR3 nucleotides are TGCGCCAGCAGCCAAGGATATCCGGGGCAGGGATATTTCACAGATACGCAGTATTTT.

V usage is TRBV27 and J usage is TRBJ2-1, with D tentatively TRBD1 (6 bases). Germline V lookup: CDR1 MNHEY, CDR2 SMNVEV (reference sequence). CDR3 length: 14 residues. V was trimmed by 4 bases and J by 7 bases, leaving 14 bases between them. The DNA of the CDR3 is TGTGCCAGCAGTTCCCGGCGGCAGGGGAATGAGCAGTTCTTC. Amino acids: CASSSRRQGNEQFF.

The chain employs TRBV21-1 and TRBJ2-7; no DNA check was done on the table's D call, TRBD2. TRBV21-1 is assigned pseudogene status. This CDR3 spans 16 amino acids. CDR3 sequence: CASSKRFRVKSYEQYF. The CDR3 DNA is TGTGCCAGCAGCAAGAGGTTTCGGGTGAAGTCCTACGAGCAGTACTTC.

The chain recombines TRBV9 with TRBJ1-6; 7 nucleotides agree with TRBD1. The V gene end was trimmed by 4 bases and the J gene end by 5 bases; junction bases not matched to a gene: 6. CDR3 length equals 15 residues. Germline V gene data show CDR1 as SGDLS and CDR2 as YYNGEE. The CDR3 DNA is TGTGCCAGCAGCAGACTCCAGGGGGATAATTCACCCCTCCACTTT. Translated: CASSRLQGDNSPLHF.

This clone was counted only a few times. Distinct nucleotide sequences in the sample also encode this CDR3. The chain recombines TRBV5-1 with TRBJ1-1, with 7 bases lining up with TRBD1. V dropped 4 bases and J dropped 0; count of bases not matched to a gene: 3. Per the germline V gene, CDR1 is SGHRS and CDR2 is YFSETQ. The CDR3 runs 14 residues. In DNA, the CDR3 is TGCGCCAGCAGCATGACAGGGATGAACACTGAAGCTTTCTTT. The encoded protein is CASSMTGMNTEAFF.

The chain combines TRBV7-2 with TRBJ2-5, with TRBD2 identical over 9 bases. V lost 2 bases, J lost 4 bases, and 14 bases stayed unmatched. Germline V gene lookup returns CDR1 SGHTA and CDR2 FQGNSA. The CDR3 totals 18 residues. The CDR3 here is CASSLQRGRALKSETQYF. The CDR3 nucleotides read TGTGCCAGCAGCTTACAGCGCGGGAGGGCCCTAAAGTCAGAGACCCAGTACTTC.

V is TRBV7-9 and J is TRBJ2-3; D is unresolved. Trimming left V 1 base short and J 1 base short, with 9 bases between. The CDR3 covers 15 residues. The germline V gene encodes CDR1 SEHNR and CDR2 FQNEAQ (reference sequence). Here the CDR3 reads CASSLVTIGTDTQYF. The CDR3 coding sequence is TGTGCCAGCAGCTTAGTCACGATCGGCACAGATACGCAGTATTTT.

The CDR3 is CASSQVHRTVRYEQYF. The CDR3 coding sequence is TGCGCCAGCAGCCAAGTCCACCGGACAGTCCGTTACGAGCAGTACTTC. This chain connects TRBV4-3 to TRBJ2-7; the D gene is possibly TRBD1 (6 bases). Trimming removed 1 base at V and 4 bases at J, with 17 bases between. This CDR3 region has 16 residues. CDR1 and CDR2 (germline): LGHNA, YSLEER.

V usage is TRBV18 and J usage is TRBJ2-7; D is uncertain. CDR1 KGHSH and CDR2 LQKENI come from the germline V gene. The CDR3 is 18 residues long. V lost 1 base and J lost 1, with 20 bases in between. CDR3: CASSPQQRPTQPSYEQYF. The DNA for the CDR3 is TGTGCCAGCTCACCACAACAACGACCAACCCAACCGTCCTACGAGCAGTACTTC.

The chain couples TRBV5-1 to TRBJ2-5; TRBD1 agrees at 8 bases. V shed 7 bases, J shed 5 bases, and the junction held 10 bases outside the gene matches. Per germline, CDR1 SGHRS and CDR2 YFSETQ. There are 14 residues in the CDR3. DNA for the CDR3: TGCGCCAGCCAGGGACAGGACTCGGGGGAGACCCAGTACTTC. Translation gives CASQGQDSGETQYF.

The chain is built from TRBV2 and TRBJ2-1; 9 nucleotides align to TRBD2. Germline V gene lookup returns CDR1 SNHLY and CDR2 FYNNEI. V gave up 6 bases and J gave up 7 bases; unmatched junction bases: 13. The CDR3 is 16 residues long. The CDR3 here is CASSPSLAGGTNEQFF. CDR3 coding DNA: TGTGCCAGCAGCCCCTCCCTCGCGGGGGGGACGAATGAGCAGTTCTTC.

V usage is TRBV19 and J usage is TRBJ2-7; D is perhaps TRBD1 (5 bases). V shed 5 bases and J shed 2 bases, with 13 bases lying between them. This CDR3 comprises 14 residues. Germline V gives CDR1 LNHDA, CDR2 SQIVND (reference sequence). As DNA, the CDR3 is TGTGCCAGTAGTTCTACAGAGGACACCTACGAGCAGTACTTC. Its protein is CASSSTEDTYEQYF.

The CDR3 reads CASTVGRYEQYF. The CDR3 DNA sequence: TGTGCCAGCACCGTAGGAAGATACGAGCAGTACTTC. The rearrangement links TRBV28 to TRBJ2-7; D remains unclear. From germline, CDR1 is MDHEN and CDR2 SYDVKM. The CDR3 length is 12 residues. The ends were cut back, 7 bases at V and 4 bases at J, with 11 bases in the middle.

This chain uses TRBV15 with TRBJ2-6; 8 bases are shared with TRBD1. The trim removed 3 bases at V and 2 bases at J, leaving 3 bases unmatched. The CDR3 spans 16 residues. The germline V gene has CDR1 LNHNV and CDR2 YYDKDF (reference sequence). The CDR3 nucleotides are TGTGCCACCAGCAGGGACAGGGAGGCTGGGGCCAACGTCCTGACTTTC. Protein product: CATSRDREAGANVLTF.

This chain joins TRBV6-6 and TRBJ2-1; 8 bases line up with TRBD2. V lost 6 bases and J lost 5; bases outside the gene matches: 3. Germline assignment: CDR1 MNHNY and CDR2 SVGAGI (reference sequence). This CDR3 region has 13 residues. CDR3 DNA: TGTGCCAGCAGAGTAGCGGGGAACAATGAGCAGTTCTTC. It translates to CASRVAGNNEQFF.

The V gene is TRBV29-1, the J gene TRBJ1-1; possibly TRBD1 for D (6 bases). The CDR3 is 13 residues long. Germline loops: CDR1 SQVTM, CDR2 ANQGSEA. The ends were cut back, 6 bases at V and 4 bases at J, with 15 bases in the middle. In nucleotides, the CDR3 is TGCAGCGTGGCAGGGGTTATCGGCACTGAAGCTTTCTTT. Protein: CSVAGVIGTEAFF.

This sequence joins TRBV11-2 and TRBJ1-1; D not certain. Germline assignment: CDR1 SGHAT and CDR2 FQNNGV. Trimming pared 4 bases from V and 10 bases from J, leaving 13 bases between. The CDR3 totals 12 residues. The CDR3 coding sequence is TGTGCCAGCAGCTCGAACCCAGTGGCAGCTTTCTTT. Its translation is CASSSNPVAAFF. Variable domain in full (rest from reference TRBV11-2 and TRBJ1-1): EAGVAQSPRYKIIEKRQSVAFWCNPISGHATLYWYQQILGQGPKLLIQFQNNGVVDDSQLPKDRFSAERLKGVDSTLKIQPAKLEDSAVYLCASSSNPVAAFFGQGTRLTVV.

The chain has TRBV7-9 and TRBJ2-3; 10 bases line up with TRBD1. V shed 2 bases, J shed 1 base, and the junction held 6 bases outside the gene matches. CDR3 length equals 17 residues. CDR1 and CDR2 (germline): SEHNR, FQNEAQ (reference sequence). The CDR3 protein is CASSLLPGQGRTDTQYF. The DNA for the CDR3 is TGTGCCAGCAGCTTACTACCGGGACAGGGGCGCACAGATACGCAGTATTTT.

This chain connects TRBV12-5 to TRBJ2-3; 8 bases are a match to TRBD1. There are 14 residues in the CDR3. Trimming removed 1 base from V and 4 bases from J; junction bases left unmatched: 1. Per the germline V gene, CDR1 is LGHNT and CDR2 is FRNRAP. CDR3 sequence reads: CASGLGTGSDTQYF. The CDR3 bases are TGTGCTAGTGGTTTGGGGACAGGGTCAGATACGCAGTATTTT.

The gene calls are TRBV11-2 and TRBJ2-5; weak D call: TRBD1 (5 bases). In germline, CDR1 is SGHAT, CDR2 FQNNGV. Deletions cut 3 bases from V and 3 bases from J, with 11 bases between. The CDR3 length is 14 residues. Here the CDR3 DNA reads TGTGCCAGCAGCTTTGGATCAGGGAAAGAGACCCAGTACTTC. It specifies CASSFGSGKETQYF.

The gene calls are TRBV28 and TRBJ1-4; no clear D gene. V dropped 6 bases and J dropped 0 bases, with 14 bases sitting between them. CDR1 is MDHEN and CDR2 is SYDVKM in the germline V gene. The CDR3 extends over 16 amino acids. The CDR3: CASSDRTAATNEKLFF. The CDR3, as DNA: TGTGCCAGCAGCGACCGGACGGCCGCAACTAATGAAAAACTGTTTTTT.